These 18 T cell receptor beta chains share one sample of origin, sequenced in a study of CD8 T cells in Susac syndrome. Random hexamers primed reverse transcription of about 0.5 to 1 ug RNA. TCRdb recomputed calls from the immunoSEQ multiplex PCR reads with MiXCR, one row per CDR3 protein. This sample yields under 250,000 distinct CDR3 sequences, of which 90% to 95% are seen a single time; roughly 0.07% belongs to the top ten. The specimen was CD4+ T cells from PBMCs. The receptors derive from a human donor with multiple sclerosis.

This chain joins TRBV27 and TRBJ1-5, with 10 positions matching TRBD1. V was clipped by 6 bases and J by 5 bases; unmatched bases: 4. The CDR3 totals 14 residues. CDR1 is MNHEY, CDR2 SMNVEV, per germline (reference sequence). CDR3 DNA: TGTGCCAGCAGCGGACAGGGGGGATATCAGCCCCAGCATTTT. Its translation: CASSGQGGYQPQHF.

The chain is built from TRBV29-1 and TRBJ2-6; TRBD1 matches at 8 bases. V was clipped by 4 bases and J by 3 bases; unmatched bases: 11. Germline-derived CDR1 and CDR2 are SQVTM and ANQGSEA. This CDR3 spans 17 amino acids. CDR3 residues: CSVVYQGANSGANVLTF. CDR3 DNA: TGCAGCGTTGTTTATCAGGGGGCGAATAGTGGGGCCAACGTCCTGACTTTC.

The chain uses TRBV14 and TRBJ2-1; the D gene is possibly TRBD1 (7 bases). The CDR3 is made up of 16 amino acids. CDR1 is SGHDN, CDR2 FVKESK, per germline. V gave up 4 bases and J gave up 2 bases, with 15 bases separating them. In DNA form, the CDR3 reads TGTGCCAGCAGCCTAGGGGGGCAGGGGGCCTACAATGAGCAGTTCTTC. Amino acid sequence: CASSLGGQGAYNEQFF.

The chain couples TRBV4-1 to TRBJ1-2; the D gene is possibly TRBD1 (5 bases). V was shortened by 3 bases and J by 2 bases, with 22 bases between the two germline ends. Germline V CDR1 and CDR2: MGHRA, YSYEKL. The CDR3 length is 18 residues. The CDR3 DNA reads TGCGCCAGCAGCCAGGCCCTGGGGGAGGTATCGAGAAACTATGGCTACACCTTC. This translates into CASSQALGEVSRNYGYTF.

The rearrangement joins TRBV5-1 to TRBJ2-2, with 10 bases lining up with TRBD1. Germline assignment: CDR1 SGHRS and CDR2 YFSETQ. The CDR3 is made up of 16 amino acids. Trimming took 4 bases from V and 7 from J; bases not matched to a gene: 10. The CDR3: CASSTAGQGNVGELFF. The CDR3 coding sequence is TGCGCCAGCAGCACCGCGGGACAGGGGAACGTCGGGGAGCTGTTTTTT.

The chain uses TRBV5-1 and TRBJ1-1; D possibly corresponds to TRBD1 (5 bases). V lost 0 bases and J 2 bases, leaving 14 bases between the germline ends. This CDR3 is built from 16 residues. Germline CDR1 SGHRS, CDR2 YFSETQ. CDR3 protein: CASSLGQGVENTEAFF. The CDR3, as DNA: TGCGCCAGCAGCTTGGGGCAGGGCGTCGAAAACACTGAAGCTTTCTTT. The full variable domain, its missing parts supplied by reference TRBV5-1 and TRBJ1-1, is KAGVTQTPRYLIKTRGQQVTLSCSPISGHRSVSWYQQTPGQGLQFLFEYFSETQRNKGNFPGRFSGRQFSNSRSEMNVSTLELGDSALYLCASSLGQGVENTEAFFGQGTRLTVV.

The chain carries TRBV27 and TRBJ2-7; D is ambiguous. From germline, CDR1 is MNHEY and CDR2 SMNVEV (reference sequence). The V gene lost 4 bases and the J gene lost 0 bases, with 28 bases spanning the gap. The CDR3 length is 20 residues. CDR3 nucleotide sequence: TGTGCCAGCAGTTCCCCCGCGGAGATTACAAAGCCCATCCACTCCTACGAGCAGTACGTC. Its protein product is CASSSPAEITKPIHSYEQYV.

The CDR3: CASSIGGSDTGELFF. CDR3 DNA sequence: TGTGCCAGTAGTATTGGGGGGAGCGACACCGGGGAGCTGTTTTTT. V gene TRBV19 combines with J gene TRBJ2-2; possible D gene TRBD2, 6 bases. Germline CDR1 reads LNHDA; CDR2 reads SQIVND (reference sequence). The CDR3 loop spans 15 amino acids. V was clipped by 3 bases and J by 3 bases, with 11 bases between them.

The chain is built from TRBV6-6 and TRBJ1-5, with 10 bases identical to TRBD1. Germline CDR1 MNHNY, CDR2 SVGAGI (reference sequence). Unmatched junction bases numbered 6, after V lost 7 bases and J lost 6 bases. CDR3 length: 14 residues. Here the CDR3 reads CASTLRQGAQPQHF. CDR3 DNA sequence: TGTGCCAGCACCCTCAGACAGGGGGCTCAGCCCCAGCATTTT.

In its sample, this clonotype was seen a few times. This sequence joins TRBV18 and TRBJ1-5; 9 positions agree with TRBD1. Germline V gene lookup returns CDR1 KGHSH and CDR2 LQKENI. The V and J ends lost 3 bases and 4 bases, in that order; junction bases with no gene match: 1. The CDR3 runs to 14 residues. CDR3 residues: CASSPGQGNQPQHF. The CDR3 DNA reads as TGTGCCAGCTCACCGGGACAGGGTAATCAGCCCCAGCATTTT.

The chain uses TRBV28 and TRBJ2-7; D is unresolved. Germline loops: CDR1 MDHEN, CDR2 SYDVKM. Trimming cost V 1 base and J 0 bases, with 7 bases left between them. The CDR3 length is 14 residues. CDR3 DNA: TGTGCCAGCAGTTTATCGATGAACTCCTACGAGCAGTACTTC. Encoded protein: CASSLSMNSYEQYF.

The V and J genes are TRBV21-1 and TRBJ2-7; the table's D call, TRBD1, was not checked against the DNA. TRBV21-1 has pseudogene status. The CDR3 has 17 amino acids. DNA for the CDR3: TGTGCCAGCAGCAACAAGGTGCCGGGGGACAGCTCCTACGAGCAGTACGTC. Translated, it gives CASSNKVPGDSSYEQYV.

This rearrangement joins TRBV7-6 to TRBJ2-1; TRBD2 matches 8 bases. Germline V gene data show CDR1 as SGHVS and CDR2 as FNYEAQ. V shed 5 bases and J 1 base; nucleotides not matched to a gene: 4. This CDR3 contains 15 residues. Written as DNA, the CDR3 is TGTGCCAGCAGCCCTATAGCGGGATCCTACAATGAGCAGTTCTTC. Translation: CASSPIAGSYNEQFF.

CDR3 amino acids: CASGLVEGGLRVWPQHF. The CDR3 DNA reads TGTGCTAGTGGTTTGGTCGAGGGAGGGCTCAGAGTATGGCCCCAGCATTTT. The chain uses TRBV12-5 and TRBJ1-5; D remains ambiguous. Trimming left V 0 bases short and J 9 bases short, with 21 bases between. Germline CDR1 is LGHNT and CDR2 is FRNRAP. The CDR3 has 17 amino acids.

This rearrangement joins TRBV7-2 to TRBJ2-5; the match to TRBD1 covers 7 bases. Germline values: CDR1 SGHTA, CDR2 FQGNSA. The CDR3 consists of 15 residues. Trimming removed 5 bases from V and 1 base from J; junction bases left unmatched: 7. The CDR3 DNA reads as TGTGCCAGCAGCGCCCGGGACAGACTCCAAGAGACCCAGTACTTC. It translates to CASSARDRLQETQYF.

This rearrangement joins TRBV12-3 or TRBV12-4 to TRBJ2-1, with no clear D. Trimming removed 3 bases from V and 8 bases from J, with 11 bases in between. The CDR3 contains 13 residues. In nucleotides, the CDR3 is TGTGCCAGCAGTTTTGCGAGAAGGGATGAGCAGTTCTTC. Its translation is CASSFARRDEQFF.

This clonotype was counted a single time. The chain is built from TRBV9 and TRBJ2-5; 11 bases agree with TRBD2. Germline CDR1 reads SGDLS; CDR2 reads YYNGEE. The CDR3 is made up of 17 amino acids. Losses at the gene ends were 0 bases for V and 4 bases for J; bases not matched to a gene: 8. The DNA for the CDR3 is TGTGCCAGCAGCGTAGATGGTAGCGGGGGGGTACGAGAGACCCAGTACTTC. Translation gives CASSVDGSGGVRETQYF.

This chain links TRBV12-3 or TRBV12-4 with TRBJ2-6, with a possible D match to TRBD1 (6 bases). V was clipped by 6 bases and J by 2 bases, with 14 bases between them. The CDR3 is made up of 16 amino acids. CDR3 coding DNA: TGTGCCAGCAGCTTACTCAGGGGAGCTGGGGCCAACGTCCTGACTTTC. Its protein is CASSLLRGAGANVLTF.